This T cell receptor beta chain derives from a study of low-dose radiotherapy and immunotherapy resistance in tumors. Looking at the study overall: In Cohort 2, 1 Gy per fraction was delivered every two weeks, for a total of 13 Gy over 26 weeks. Ipilimumab 1 mg/kg every six weeks, together with nivolumab 240 mg every two weeks, was given intravenously to patients.

At least ten counts were recorded for this clonotype. With TRAV- and TRBV-specific primers, first-strand cDNA was made, covering the alpha and beta chains. For amplifying TCRs, the PCR ran for 20 to 25 cycles with Phusion, which was used together with a constant-region primer and the adapter on the V primers. In vitro transcription served to amplify the isolated mRNA. TCRdb re-called the reads with MiXCR, one entry per CDR3 protein. The sample records some 100,000 distinct CDR3 sequences, 20% to 25% being singletons. The germline V gene encodes CDR1 MNHNY and CDR2 SVGAGI (reference sequence). Deletions cut 6 bases from V and 5 bases from J, with 8 bases between. The CDR3 spans 12 residues. Time point defined: after trial treatment. Treatment of the sample: LDRT plus nivolumab, ipilimumab, low-dose cyclophosphamide and aspirin (RACIN trial). The presence of advanced solid tumors lacking tumor-infiltrating lymphocytes characterized eligible patients.

This specimen was PBMCs, taken after low-dose radiotherapy plus immunotherapy. This clonotype was obtained from a female donor with ovarian cancer. The chain has TRBV6-6 and TRBJ1-5; D ambiguous. CDR3 nucleotide sequence: TGTGCCAGCAGCCGCACCGATCAGCCCCAGCATTTT. Protein: CASSRTDQPQHF.